The rows below give T cell receptor beta chains drawn from one sample of a study of cytomegalovirus exposure and HLA in healthy donors. Repertoires were generated with immunoSEQ multiplex PCR, while TCRdb's copy carries only in-frame clones and drops some. This sample yields some 120,000 clones, of which 60% to 70% are seen a single time; 8.5% to 9.5% belongs to the top ten. The source material was PBMCs. These receptors all come from a woman aged 40 to 49 in good health and CMV-seropositive. Each CDR3 is given with its conserved first and last residue. Each record gives: J gene, V gene, clone size, D gene, CDR3 DNA, CDR3 protein. A D gene is named only where the DNA matches it firmly. A clone size is listed for some rows: how often the clone was seen (once, few, many), or a class if it is expanded.

>TRBJ2-7|TRBV5-1|NA|NA
TGCGCCAGCAGTCCAGGGCTCTCCTACGAGCAGTACTTC
CASSPGLSYEQYF
>TRBJ2-7|TRBV28|NA|TRBD1
TGTGCCAGCTGGGACAGAGCCTACGAGCAGTACTTC
CASWDRAYEQYF
>TRBJ2-3|TRBV6-7|NA|TRBD2
TGTGCCAGCAGTCCTAAAATGCGACTAGCGGAGGGCACAGATACGCAGTATTTT
CASSPKMRLAEGTDTQYF
>TRBJ2-1|TRBV7-2|NA|TRBD2
TGTGCCAGCAGCCCGGGACTAGCGGGTTACAATGAGCAGTTCTTC
CASSPGLAGYNEQFF
>TRBJ2-7|TRBV5-1|once|TRBD2
TGCGCCAGCAGCTTGGTGCTAGCGGGAGGTAACGAGCAGTACTTC
CASSLVLAGGNEQYF
>TRBJ2-3|TRBV7-9|NA|TRBD1
TGTGCCAGCAGCTTGACAGGGGAAAGCACAGATACGCAGTATTTT
CASSLTGESTDTQYF
>TRBJ2-5|TRBV19|NA|NA
TGTGCCAGCTCAGGGGTGGGGGAGACCCAGTACTTC
CASSGVGETQYF
>TRBJ2-7|TRBV4-1|NA|NA
TGCGCCAGCAGCCAAGAAACGGTCACTGGGGGCGGCGAGCAGTACTTC
CASSQETVTGGGEQYF
>TRBJ2-5|TRBV4-2|NA|NA
TGTGCCAGCAGCCAGGGCCGACTGGGAGGTAGCGAAGAGACCCAGTACTTC
CASSQGRLGGSEETQYF
>TRBJ2-3|TRBV29-1|NA|TRBD2
TGCAGCGTAGAGAACGACCAGGGGACTAGCGGGAGGCGCCACGGGACCACAGATACGCAGTATTTT
CSVENDQGTSGRRHGTTDTQYF
>TRBJ2-7|TRBV7-9|NA|NA
TGTGCCAGCAGCCAGTCGGGGGAGCACTACGAGCAGTACTTC
CASSQSGEHYEQYF
>TRBJ1-2|TRBV27|NA|TRBD1
TGTGCCAGCAGCCCCAGCGACGGACAGGGGAGGAGGAATGGCTACACCTTC
CASSPSDGQGRRNGYTF
>TRBJ2-1|TRBV19|NA|NA
TGTGCCAGTAGTACCACTAGTGGGTCCTACAATGAGCAGTTCTTC
CASSTTSGSYNEQFF
>TRBJ2-2|TRBV9|NA|NA
TGTGCCAGCAGCGTAGAGCCAGGGAACCCCGGGGAGCTGTTTTTT
CASSVEPGNPGELFF
>TRBJ2-7|TRBV4-1|once|TRBD2
TGCGCCAGCAGCCATCAACTAGCGGGAGGAAGGTACGAGCAGTACTTC
CASSHQLAGGRYEQYF
>TRBJ2-7|TRBV18|NA|TRBD2
TGTGCCAGCTCACCGGGACTAGCGAACGAGCAGTACTTC
CASSPGLANEQYF
>TRBJ2-7|TRBV30|NA|NA
TGTGCCTGGATCCACCGTGGGCAGGGGTCTTACGAGCAGTACTTC
CAWIHRGQGSYEQYF
>TRBJ2-5|TRBV6-5|few|NA
TGTGCCAGCAGTTACTTTACTAGTCTCCGGGAGACCCAGTACTTC
CASSYFTSLRETQYF
>TRBJ2-1|TRBV21-1|few|NA
TGTGCCAGCAGCAAAGGACTCAAGTACAATGAGCAGTTCTTC
CASSKGLKYNEQFF
>TRBJ2-1|TRBV9|NA|TRBD2
TGTGCCAGCAGCGTAGCTCATGGACTAGCGGGAGGGCCTGAGCAGTTCTTC
CASSVAHGLAGGPEQFF
>TRBJ1-1|TRBV29-1|NA|NA
TGCAGCGTGACACAGGGAGGGGACACTGAAGCTTTCTTT
CSVTQGGDTEAFF
>TRBJ1-4|TRBV19|NA|NA
TGTGCCAGTACCGCTAGACAGGATAAAGAAAAACTGTTTTTT
CASTARQDKEKLFF
>TRBJ2-7|TRBV13|NA|TRBD2
TGTGCCAGCAGCTTAAACTCATTCGGGAGGGCCATCTCCTACGAGCAGTACTTC
CASSLNSFGRAISYEQYF
>TRBJ1-1|TRBV7-9|NA|NA
TGTGCCAGCAGCTTAGGGGCAGGGGTAACTGAAGCTTTCTTT
CASSLGAGVTEAFF
>TRBJ1-2|TRBV7-3|NA|NA
TGTGCCAGCACCCCGTCTCGGGGGAACTATGGCTACACCTTC
CASTPSRGNYGYTF
>TRBJ2-7|TRBV5-1|NA|TRBD2
TGCGCCAGCAGCTTGGGGGGCGGGACTACCTACGAGCAGTACTTC
CASSLGGGTTYEQYF
>TRBJ2-1|TRBV4-3|NA|TRBD2
TGCGCCAGCAGCATACGGGAGGACGCCTACAATGAGCAGTTCTTC
CASSIREDAYNEQFF
>TRBJ2-3|TRBV5-5|few|NA
TGTGCCAGCAGCTTCGAGGGTGACACAGATACGCAGTATTTT
CASSFEGDTDTQYF
>TRBJ1-1|TRBV5-4|few|NA
TGTGCCAGCAGCTTGGGACATCGGAACACTGAAGCTTTCTTT
CASSLGHRNTEAFF
>TRBJ1-3|TRBV7-2|NA|NA
TGTGCCAGTGGAGAAGTGACCGGCGCTGGAAACACCATATATTTT
CASGEVTGAGNTIYF
>TRBJ1-2|TRBV2|NA|TRBD1
TGTGCCAGCAGCCGGGGACAGGGGGGGAACTATGGCTACACCTTC
CASSRGQGGNYGYTF
>TRBJ2-7|TRBV7-2|NA|TRBD1
TGTGCCAGCAGCTTGCAGGGGGTAGGTTATTACGAGCAGTACTTC
CASSLQGVGYYEQYF
>TRBJ2-3|TRBV18|NA|TRBD1
TGTGCCAGCTCCCGGGACAGGGTTCTCGGGTTCACAGATACGCAGTATTTT
CASSRDRVLGFTDTQYF
>TRBJ2-3|TRBV6-1|NA|NA
TGTGCCAGCACTACTATGAGGGGGGATACGCAGTATTTT
CASTTMRGDTQYF
>TRBJ1-4|TRBV27|NA|NA
TGTGCCAGCAGTTCTCCAGGAAGGGGGAATAAAAAACTGTTTTTT
CASSSPGRGNKKLFF
>TRBJ1-2|TRBV4-1|NA|NA
TGCGCCAGCAGCCAAGGTCAGGGCTACACCTTC
CASSQGQGYTF
>TRBJ2-3|TRBV7-2|few|TRBD1
TGTGCCAGCAGGACAGGGTTTAGCACAGATACGCAGTATTTT
CASRTGFSTDTQYF
>TRBJ2-7|TRBV5-6|few|NA
TGTGCCAGCAGCTTGGCTCGTCAACTGATCATCTACGAGCAGTACTTC
CASSLARQLIIYEQYF